This TCR beta chain derives from a study of T cells in Graves' hyperthyroidism and ophthalmopathy. This CDR3 is built from 14 residues. Trimming pared 2 bases from V and 4 bases from J, leaving 14 bases between. Germline CDR1 GTSNPN, CDR2 SVGIG (reference sequence). The table lists this clonotype with many counts. No antigen is known for it. Notes on the study in general: Ophthalmopathy onset followed model prediction by a median around 6.6 months.

In the ophthalmopathy cohort, Clinical Activity Score was at least 3, NOSPECS grade at least 4, and duration under 3 months. What was amplified from RNA transcripts were TCR beta CDR3 regions. The HTBI primer set drove a first-round RT-PCR of the TCR CDR3. One entry per CDR3 protein, called by TCRdb with MiXCR from the multiplex PCR reads. This sample has 200,000 to 300,000 distinct CDR3 sequences; about 16% occur once, and the top ten carry 25% to 30%. This chain connects TRBV30 to TRBJ1-2; a possible D gene is TRBD1 (6 bases). This clonotype was obtained from a woman aged 18-35 years with Graves' ophthalmopathy. Source material: blood. CDR3 in amino acids: CAWSQSGDIYGYTF. Here the CDR3 DNA reads TGTGCCTGGAGTCAGTCAGGGGATATCTATGGCTACACCTTC.